This T cell receptor beta chain was observed in a study of cytomegalovirus exposure and HLA in healthy donors. Study results and limitations: Some V segments, TRBV6-2 and TRBV6-3 among them, were indistinguishable and were therefore excluded.

Points on this clone: Its antigen remains unidentified.

CDR3 length: 12 amino acids. V lost 1 base to trimming and J lost 7 bases, with 8 bases between them. Germline assignment: CDR1 SGHAT and CDR2 FQNNGV. PCR used 60 Vbeta primers and 13 Jbeta primers. Sequencing was performed with immunoSEQ multiplex PCR; in TCRdb, only in-frame clones are kept and a portion is missing. This table holds 80,000 or so clones, approximately 66% found once. While unrecorded immune exposures were likely, the donors were nominally healthy when sampled. This TCR was recovered from a male donor in good health and CMV-seropositive. V is TRBV11-2 and J is TRBJ2-7; TRBD1 is a possible D gene (6 bases). The sequenced material came from PBMCs. CDR3 nucleotides: TGTGCCAGCAGCTTAGCGGGGACAGAGCAGTACTTC. Translation: CASSLAGTEQYF.